The 20 T cell receptor beta chains listed next were all sequenced from one sample in a study of T-cell memory formation after mild COVID-19. In TCRdb, the 5' RACE reads were re-called with MiXCR into one record per CDR3 protein. This sample has some 15,000 distinct CDR3 sequences, with about 20% found just once. Sequencing input: PBMCs or a T cell subset sorted from them (not recorded which). The receptors shown here come from an adult woman who had mild COVID-19 (a few samples of this study predate the infection). Cell type and time point are not known.

This clonotype came up a few times. The V call is TRBV29-1, the J call TRBJ1-1; 7 positions match TRBD1. The V gene's germline CDR1 is SQVTM and CDR2 ANQGSEA. This CDR3 comprises 13 residues. V was clipped by 6 bases and J by 0 bases; unmatched bases: 4. The CDR3 sequence is CSVRGTVNTEAFF. In DNA form, the CDR3 reads TGCAGCGTCAGGGGGACAGTGAACACTGAAGCTTTCTTT.

This clonotype was seen repeatedly, ten times or more. V usage is TRBV24-1 and J usage is TRBJ2-6, with D tentatively TRBD1 or TRBD2 (5 bases each). With 5 bases removed from V and 0 bases from J, the gap between germline ends came to 13 bases. The CDR3 spans 17 residues. Germline loops: CDR1 KGHDR, CDR2 SFDVKD. CDR3 coding DNA: TGTGCCACCAGTGCCCGGGACCTTAGCTCTGGGGCCAACGTCCTGACTTTC. It is translated as CATSARDLSSGANVLTF.

The chain links TRBV5-1 to TRBJ2-7; possible D gene TRBD1, 5 bases. Trimming cost V 0 bases and J 6 bases, with 10 bases left between them. The CDR3 is 13 amino acids. Germline V gene sequence: CDR1 SGHRS, CDR2 YFSETQ. The CDR3 loop is CASSLGQPSEQYF. The CDR3 region has the DNA TGCGCCAGCAGCTTGGGACAGCCTAGCGAGCAGTACTTC. Supplemented by reference TRBV5-1 and TRBJ2-7, the full variable domain reads KAGVTQTPRYLIKTRGQQVTLSCSPISGHRSVSWYQQTPGQGLQFLFEYFSETQRNKGNFPGRFSGRQFSNSRSEMNVSTLELGDSALYLCASSLGQPSEQYFGPGTRLTVT.

This clonotype was observed many times. The chain recombines TRBV2 with TRBJ1-1, with TRBD1 matching 8 bases. In germline, CDR1 is SNHLY, CDR2 FYNNEI. V was clipped by 5 bases and J by 11 bases; unmatched bases: 4. The CDR3 has 11 amino acids. The CDR3 reads CASSLQGEAFF. The CDR3 DNA reads as TGTGCCAGCAGTTTACAGGGGGAGGCTTTCTTT.

The chain carries TRBV6-6 and TRBJ2-1, with D possibly being TRBD1 or TRBD2 (7 bases each). In germline, CDR1 is MNHNY, CDR2 SVGAGI (reference sequence). The V end lost 2 bases, the J end lost 6 bases, and 11 bases lay between the germline ends. The length of the CDR3 is 14 residues. The CDR3 loop is CASSYPGGGNEQFF. The CDR3 DNA sequence: TGTGCCAGCAGTTACCCAGGGGGGGGCAATGAGCAGTTCTTC.

The sample holds a few counts of this clonotype. The chain uses TRBV12-3 or TRBV12-4 and TRBJ2-5; 8 bases agree with TRBD1. After removal of 3 bases from V and 4 bases from J, the junction contained 7 bases not matched to a gene. This CDR3 comprises 15 residues. The CDR3 loop is CASSLGQGAIETQYF. Here the CDR3 DNA reads TGTGCCAGCAGTTTGGGTCAGGGGGCAATAGAGACCCAGTACTTC.

This clonotype was recorded many times. The chain uses TRBV10-3 and TRBJ1-2, with D unclear. CDR1 and CDR2 (germline): ENHRY, SYGVKD. The V gene lost 6 bases and the J gene lost 2 bases, with 22 bases spanning the gap. The CDR3 is made up of 17 amino acids. CDR3 coding DNA: TGTGCCATCAGCACACCCCCGGCCGTGCCGGGGAACTATGGCTACACCTTC. This codes for CAISTPPAVPGNYGYTF.

The table lists this clonotype with many counts. This chain connects TRBV4-1 to TRBJ2-1; 8 nucleotides agree with TRBD2. Trimming cost V 4 bases and J 4 bases; bases outside gene matches: 6. CDR1 and CDR2 from the germline V gene are MGHRA and YSYEKL. The CDR3 consists of 15 residues. The CDR3 bases are TGCGCCAGCAGCCTAGCCGGGACTAGGTACAATGAGCAGTTCTTC. It encodes CASSLAGTRYNEQFF.

In this sample, this clonotype turned up many times. The chain recombines TRBV24-1 with TRBJ2-5; 11 positions match TRBD1. CDR1 is KGHDR and CDR2 is SFDVKD in the germline V gene. CDR3 length: 18 amino acids. J lost 1 base, V lost 4 bases, and 10 bases had no gene match. CDR3 nucleotide sequence: TGTGCCACCAGTGAACCCGGGACAGGGGGTTGGGGCCAAGAGACCCAGTACTTC. Translated: CATSEPGTGGWGQETQYF.

This clonotype was recorded at least ten times. The genes are TRBV30 and TRBJ1-5; D unresolved. Germline lookup yields CDR1 GTSNPN and CDR2 SVGIG (reference sequence). Trimming took off 3 bases at V and 0 bases at J, with 12 bases between the two ends. This CDR3 is 15 amino acids long. The CDR3 region is CAWSPLGYSNQPQHF. CDR3 DNA: TGTGCCTGGAGCCCCCTGGGGTATAGCAATCAGCCCCAGCATTTT.

This clonotype was seen at least ten times. This chain joins TRBV7-9 and TRBJ2-7; 9 bases are shared with TRBD1. The V segment lost 5 bases and the J segment 6 bases; nucleotides outside the gene matches: 8. The CDR3 covers 14 residues. Germline V lookup: CDR1 SEHNR, CDR2 FQNEAQ (reference sequence). The CDR3 DNA sequence: TGTGCCAGCAGCCCCGGGACAGGGATTCTCGAGCAGTACTTC. It is translated as CASSPGTGILEQYF.

This clonotype was seen at least ten times. The chain links TRBV12-3 or TRBV12-4 to TRBJ2-1; D is ambiguous. The CDR3 has 13 residues. V was cut by 3 bases and J by 14 bases, with 17 bases left in between. The CDR3 loop is CASSFDVEGLEFF. The CDR3 region has the DNA TGTGCCAGCAGTTTTGATGTCGAAGGTTTGGAGTTCTTC.

In this sample, this clonotype turned up many times. The J gene is TRBJ2-4, the V gene TRBV12-3 or TRBV12-4, with 7 bases aligning to TRBD1. The junction had 11 bases not matched to a gene; V was cut back by 6 bases and J by 3 bases. The CDR3 is 16 residues long. The CDR3 region has the DNA TGTGCCAGCAGCCTGGTGAGGGGGCTGGTCAAAAACATTCAGTACTTC. It translates to CASSLVRGLVKNIQYF.

This clonotype was recorded at least ten times. The J gene is TRBJ2-7, the V gene TRBV5-4, with 10 positions matching TRBD1. The germline V gene has CDR1 SGHNT and CDR2 YYREEE (reference sequence). This CDR3 region has 15 residues. V was pared by 2 bases and J by 5 bases, with 7 bases of the junction left unmatched. CDR3 nucleotide sequence: TGTGCCAGCAGCTTTCCGGGACAGGGGATCAACGAGCAGTACTTC. Its translation is CASSFPGQGINEQYF.

This chain links TRBV12-3 or TRBV12-4 with TRBJ2-7; 9 bases map to TRBD1. With V trimmed by 8 bases and J by 2 bases, 4 bases remained unmatched. The CDR3 contains 13 residues. The CDR3 DNA follows: TGTGCCAGCCTTTGGACAGGGGCCTACGAGCAGTACTTC. Encoded protein: CASLWTGAYEQYF.

The sample holds many counts of this clonotype. This chain uses TRBV12-3 or TRBV12-4 with TRBJ2-1; 14 bases align to TRBD2. The V segment lost 7 bases and the J segment 9 bases; nucleotides outside the gene matches: 11. The CDR3 is made up of 16 amino acids. The CDR3 DNA reads TGTGCCAGCATCAAAAGGGGGACTAGCGGGAGTTTTGAGCAGTTCTTC. Translated: CASIKRGTSGSFEQFF.

This clonotype was counted at least ten times. The chain carries TRBV5-1 and TRBJ1-2, with 7 nucleotides matching TRBD1. The V gene's germline CDR1 is SGHRS and CDR2 YFSETQ. V shed 3 bases, J shed 2 bases, and the junction held 4 bases outside the gene matches. This CDR3 spans 14 amino acids. The CDR3 DNA reads as TGCGCCAGCAGCTGGGGGACAGAGAACTATGGCTACACCTTC. It codes for CASSWGTENYGYTF. The full variable domain, with the rest looked up from reference TRBV5-1 and TRBJ1-2, is KAGVTQTPRYLIKTRGQQVTLSCSPISGHRSVSWYQQTPGQGLQFLFEYFSETQRNKGNFPGRFSGRQFSNSRSEMNVSTLELGDSALYLCASSWGTENYGYTFGSGTRLTVV.

This clonotype was seen many times. J is TRBJ2-5 and V is TRBV7-9; 8 bases align to TRBD1. The trim removed 5 bases at V and 1 base at J, leaving 6 bases unmatched. The germline V gene has CDR1 SEHNR and CDR2 FQNEAQ (reference sequence). This CDR3 comprises 15 residues. In DNA form, the CDR3 reads TGTGCCAGCAGCCATCGGACAGGGAGCCAAGAGACCCAGTACTTC. Residues: CASSHRTGSQETQYF.

This clonotype has ten or more counts. This chain uses TRBV4-1 with TRBJ1-6, with 7 bases that match TRBD1. Germline V gene sequence: CDR1 MGHRA, CDR2 YSYEKL. The CDR3 spans 16 residues. Losses at the gene ends were 0 bases for V and 11 bases for J; bases not matched to a gene: 10. The DNA of the CDR3 is TGCGCCAGCAGCCAAGAAGTGGGGGACAGCTTCGCACCCCTCCACTTT. It specifies CASSQEVGDSFAPLHF.

V is TRBV29-1 and J is TRBJ2-7; perhaps TRBD1 as D (6 bases). Germline loops: CDR1 SQVTM, CDR2 ANQGSEA. Trimming took 4 bases from V and 5 from J, leaving 9 bases between them. The CDR3 is 11 residues long. This chain's CDR3 is CSVGGPDEQYF. DNA of the CDR3: TGCAGCGTTGGGGGGCCAGACGAGCAGTACTTC.